The 32 T cell receptor beta chains below come from one sample, sequenced in a study of T cells in tuberculosis. Using immunoSEQ multiplex PCR, the repertoire was profiled, and TCRdb retains in-frame clones only, with some absent. This sample has 85,000 to 90,000 clones, with roughly 90% found just once. Thawed, overnight-rested PBMC were stained with GMM-loaded CD1B tetramer, viability dye and anti-CD3, then sorted. C32 glucose monomycolate from Rhodococcus equi was loaded onto the CD1B tetramers. Sequencing was carried out using CD1b-GMM tetramer-negative cells sorted from PBMCs. All receptors derive from an adult woman with latent tuberculosis.

CDR3 sequence reads: CASSYSLASTDTQYF. CDR3 sequence (DNA): TGTGCCAGCAGTTACTCCCTCGCGTCCACAGATACGCAGTATTTT. The V and J genes are TRBV6-5 and TRBJ2-3; no clear D. Germline V gene data show CDR1 as MNHEY and CDR2 as SVGAGI. The length of the CDR3 is 15 residues. Trimming cost V 0 bases and J 2 bases, with 9 bases left between them.

This clone was picked up one time. Other DNA sequences from this sample encode an identical CDR3 as well. The chain joins TRBV2 to TRBJ1-5; the D is unclear. There are 16 residues in the CDR3. V shed 6 bases and J shed 0 bases, with 15 bases lying between them. From germline, CDR1 is SNHLY and CDR2 FYNNEI. The CDR3 region has the DNA TGTGCCAGCAGAGCCTTAATAAAACCTAGCAATCAGCCCCAGCATTTT. The encoded protein is CASRALIKPSNQPQHF.

The chain joins TRBV7-9 to TRBJ1-6; D ambiguous. This CDR3 spans 14 amino acids. CDR1 SEHNR and CDR2 FQNEAQ come from the germline V gene (reference sequence). The V gene lost 5 bases and the J gene lost 8 bases, with 13 bases spanning the gap. The CDR3 is CASSPPWADSPLHF. The DNA of the CDR3 is TGTGCCAGCAGCCCCCCCTGGGCCGATTCACCCCTCCACTTT.

The chain combines TRBV9 with TRBJ2-5; 13 positions match TRBD2. V gave up 3 bases and J gave up 1 base; unmatched junction bases: 3. From germline, CDR1 is SGDLS and CDR2 YYNGEE. The CDR3 is 16 residues long. The CDR3 nucleotides are TGTGCCAGCAGCGGTGGACTAGCGGGGGTCCAAGAGACCCAGTACTTC. As protein: CASSGGLAGVQETQYF.

Regarding this clone: The same CDR3 can be traced to other DNA sequences in this sample. The rearrangement links TRBV30 to TRBJ2-2; 8 bases are a match to TRBD2. Germline V CDR1 and CDR2: GTSNPN, SVGIG (reference sequence). CDR3 length: 16 residues. V was clipped by 0 bases and J by 3 bases; unmatched bases: 6. Written as DNA, the CDR3 is TGTGCCTGGAGTGTACTTGACGGGGGGGACACCGGGGAGCTGTTTTTT. It specifies CAWSVLDGGDTGELFF.

This chain joins TRBV5-4 and TRBJ2-1; 10 nucleotides align to TRBD2. CDR3 length equals 17 residues. V trimming: 4 bases; J trimming: 7 bases; junction bases outside the gene matches: 14. CDR1 and CDR2 (germline): SGHNT, YYREEE (reference sequence). CDR3 DNA: TGTGCCAGCAGCCCTAGGAGCGGGGGGGCCTGGGGAAATGAGCAGTTCTTC. The encoded protein is CASSPRSGGAWGNEQFF.

The chain has TRBV14 and TRBJ2-1, with 7 bases fitting TRBD1. Germline V CDR1 and CDR2: SGHDN, FVKESK. The CDR3 runs to 20 residues. With V trimmed by 0 bases and J by 3 bases, 17 bases remained unmatched. The CDR3 loop reads CASSQDFKLDREGHYNEQFF. The CDR3, as DNA: TGTGCCAGCAGCCAAGATTTCAAACTTGACAGGGAAGGGCACTACAATGAGCAGTTCTTC. Full variable domain (missing parts from reference TRBV14 and TRBJ2-1): EAGVTQFPSHSVIEKGQTVTLRCDPISGHDNLYWYRRVMGKEIKFLLHFVKESKQDESGMPNNRFLAERTGGTYSTLKVQPAELEDSGVYFCASSQDFKLDREGHYNEQFFGPGTRLTVL.

The V gene is TRBV5-1, the J gene TRBJ2-3; 9 bases line up with TRBD2. The J segment lost 5 bases and the V segment lost 0 bases, leaving 4 bases of the junction unmatched. Germline V gives CDR1 SGHRS, CDR2 YFSETQ. CDR3 length: 15 residues. The CDR3 protein is CASSLERGEVDTQYF. In DNA, the CDR3 is TGCGCCAGCAGCTTGGAGCGGGGGGAGGTAGATACGCAGTATTTT.

CDR3 amino acids: CASRLRGGGATEAFF. The CDR3 DNA reads TGTGCCAGCAGGCTGCGCGGCGGGGGGGCCACTGAAGCTTTCTTT. V is TRBV27 and J is TRBJ1-1; TRBD1 is a possible D gene (6 bases). Germline V lookup: CDR1 MNHEY, CDR2 SMNVEV (reference sequence). The CDR3 loop spans 15 amino acids. The ends were cut back, 6 bases at V and 4 bases at J, with 18 bases in the middle.

The CDR3 spells CASSFPAGSSFIASTDTQYF. In DNA form, the CDR3 reads TGTGCCAGCAGTTTCCCTGCGGGGAGTTCTTTCATAGCTAGCACAGATACGCAGTATTTT. The chain employs TRBV28 and TRBJ2-3, with D possibly TRBD2 on 6 matching bases. The CDR3 has 20 residues. The germline V gene encodes CDR1 MDHEN and CDR2 SYDVKM. Trimming took off 3 bases at V and 0 bases at J, with 25 bases between the two ends.

The rearrangement joins TRBV12-5 to TRBJ1-1; possibly TRBD1 for D (6 bases). Trimming took 2 bases from V and 1 from J, leaving 11 bases between them. This CDR3 region has 15 residues. The V gene's germline CDR1 is LGHNT and CDR2 FRNRAP. The CDR3 bases are TGTGCTAGTGGTTTGATCACAGGGAGGAACACTGAAGCTTTCTTT. This translates into CASGLITGRNTEAFF.

The rearrangement joins TRBV4-1 to TRBJ1-3, with D unresolved. Trimming removed 1 base at V and 0 bases at J, with 10 bases between. This CDR3 is 16 amino acids long. The V gene's germline CDR1 is MGHRA and CDR2 YSYEKL. The CDR3 DNA is TGCGCCAGCAGCCAAGGGGAGCAGTACTCTGGAAACACCATATATTTT. It translates to CASSQGEQYSGNTIYF.

This chain links TRBV14 with TRBJ2-7; D may be TRBD2 (5 bases). The V end was cut by 2 bases, the J end by 5 bases, with 10 bases between. Germline-derived CDR1 and CDR2 are SGHDN and FVKESK. This CDR3 spans 13 amino acids. CDR3 residues: CASSQIRGDEQYF. CDR3 coding DNA: TGTGCCAGCAGCCAAATACGGGGTGACGAGCAGTACTTC.

The sample holds one count of this clone. The chain has TRBV5-1 and TRBJ2-2; maybe TRBD1 (6 bases). This CDR3 comprises 15 residues. In germline, CDR1 is SGHRS, CDR2 YFSETQ. V was trimmed by 2 bases and J by 2 bases, leaving 10 bases between them. CDR3: CASSFTGFNTGELFF. The CDR3 coding sequence is TGCGCCAGCAGCTTTACAGGGTTTAACACCGGGGAGCTGTTTTTT. The full variable domain, with the rest looked up from reference TRBV5-1 and TRBJ2-2, is KAGVTQTPRYLIKTRGQQVTLSCSPISGHRSVSWYQQTPGQGLQFLFEYFSETQRNKGNFPGRFSGRQFSNSRSEMNVSTLELGDSALYLCASSFTGFNTGELFFGEGSRLTVL.

The gene calls are TRBV9 and TRBJ2-2; 7 bases align to TRBD1. CDR1 is SGDLS, CDR2 YYNGEE, per germline. The V and J ends lost 3 bases and 5 bases, in that order; junction bases with no gene match: 7. CDR3 length: 15 residues. CDR3 in DNA: TGTGCCAGCAGCGCACGGACAGGAGGTACCGGGGAGCTGTTTTTT. Encoded protein: CASSARTGGTGELFF.

This clone was counted a single time. The rearrangement uses TRBV7-8 and TRBJ1-2, with TRBD1 matching 7 bases. V was pared by 4 bases and J by 7 bases, with 6 bases of the junction left unmatched. The CDR3 covers 13 residues. Germline-derived CDR1 and CDR2 are SGHVS and FQNEAQ. Here the CDR3 DNA reads TGTGCCAGCAGCTCCCGACAGGGAAGTGGCTACACCTTC. It specifies CASSSRQGSGYTF.

The chain has TRBV2 and TRBJ1-2; tentatively, D is TRBD1 (5 bases). The CDR3 is made up of 12 amino acids. Trimming took off 8 bases at V and 5 bases at J, with 12 bases between the two ends. The germline V gene encodes CDR1 SNHLY and CDR2 FYNNEI. DNA for the CDR3: TGTGCCAGCGGCGGGGGACCATATGGCTACACCTTC. Protein product: CASGGGPYGYTF.

Here the CDR3 reads CASTGTVDSPLHF. CDR3 sequence (DNA): TGTGCCAGCACCGGGACAGTCGATTCACCCCTCCACTTT. J is TRBJ1-6 and V is TRBV27, with TRBD1 identical over 7 bases. CDR1 MNHEY and CDR2 SMNVEV come from the germline V gene (reference sequence). The V segment lost 7 bases and the J segment 8 bases; nucleotides outside the gene matches: 5. There are 13 residues in the CDR3.

The chain couples TRBV9 to TRBJ1-2, with 7 positions matching TRBD1. Germline V gene lookup returns CDR1 SGDLS and CDR2 YYNGEE. Germline trimming cut 7 bases from V and 8 bases from J; bases unmatched to any gene: 5. The CDR3 is 11 residues long. CDR3 DNA sequence: TGTGCCAGCCAGGGGGTAAGGGGCTACACCTTC. As protein: CASQGVRGYTF.

The V gene is TRBV28, the J gene TRBJ2-2; 13 bases line up with TRBD2. After removal of 2 bases from V and 2 bases from J, the junction contained 5 bases not matched to a gene. The CDR3 is made up of 18 amino acids. Looked up from germline, CDR1 is MDHEN and CDR2 is SYDVKM. The CDR3 is CASSLTSGGAFNTGELFF. The CDR3 nucleotides read TGTGCCAGCAGTTTAACTAGCGGGGGGGCCTTTAACACCGGGGAGCTGTTTTTT.

The rearrangement links TRBV5-1 to TRBJ1-6, with unresolved D. V shed 0 bases and J shed 6 bases, with 10 bases lying between them. This CDR3 spans 15 amino acids. The germline CDR1 and CDR2 sequences are SGHRS and YFSETQ. CDR3 sequence: CASSLAQTSNSPLHF. The CDR3 DNA reads as TGCGCCAGCAGCTTGGCCCAGACAAGTAATTCACCCCTCCACTTT.

The chain employs TRBV6-1 and TRBJ2-3; 8 nucleotides match TRBD2. This CDR3 region has 15 residues. Germline V gene sequence: CDR1 MNHNS, CDR2 SASEGT. V was clipped by 4 bases and J by 0 bases; unmatched bases: 3. The CDR3 reads CASSAGTSSTDTQYF. In DNA, the CDR3 is TGTGCCAGCAGTGCGGGGACTAGTAGCACAGATACGCAGTATTTT.

The genes are TRBV5-6 and TRBJ1-3; 7 bases are shared with TRBD1. This CDR3 region has 16 residues. The V gene's germline CDR1 is SGHDT and CDR2 YYEEEE. J was trimmed by 0 bases and V by 4 bases; bases with no gene match: 7. The CDR3 sequence is CASSGYGTASGNTIYF. CDR3 coding DNA: TGTGCCAGCAGCGGCTACGGGACAGCCTCTGGAAACACCATATATTTT.

The V and J genes are TRBV4-3 and TRBJ2-1, with D possibly being TRBD2 (7 bases). The germline V gene has CDR1 LGHNA and CDR2 YSLEER. The CDR3 is 17 amino acids. Trimming cost V 0 bases and J 2 bases, with 14 bases left between them. The CDR3 loop reads CASSQEHGRGPYNEQFF. The CDR3 region has the DNA TGCGCCAGCAGCCAAGAACACGGGCGGGGGCCCTACAATGAGCAGTTCTTC.

The rearrangement uses TRBV9 and TRBJ2-3; TRBD2 matches 8 bases. V lost 2 bases to trimming and J lost 1 base; unmatched junction nucleotides: 3. This CDR3 is 15 amino acids long. The germline V gene encodes CDR1 SGDLS and CDR2 YYNGEE. CDR3 region: CASSVSTSGTDTQYF. The CDR3 region has the DNA TGTGCCAGCAGCGTCTCGACTAGCGGCACAGATACGCAGTATTTT.

The chain recombines TRBV14 with TRBJ2-5, with 13 positions matching TRBD2. Germline V gene lookup returns CDR1 SGHDN and CDR2 FVKESK. The ends lost 1 base at V and 5 bases at J; junction bases unmatched: 4. CDR3 length: 16 amino acids. The CDR3 here is CASSQGLAGGLETQYF. CDR3 nucleotides: TGTGCCAGCAGCCAAGGACTAGCGGGGGGATTGGAGACCCAGTACTTC.

This clone was picked up one time. The CDR3 DNA follows: TGTGCCAGCAGTTACTCGACAGCCTCTGGAAACACCATATATTTT. This encodes CASSYSTASGNTIYF. This chain uses TRBV6-5 with TRBJ1-3; D possibly corresponds to TRBD1 (5 bases). The V end lost 0 bases, the J end lost 0 bases, and 6 bases lay between the germline ends. CDR1 is MNHEY and CDR2 is SVGAGI in the germline V gene. The CDR3 consists of 15 residues.

The V call is TRBV6-1, the J call TRBJ1-5, with no clear D. Germline V gene data show CDR1 as MNHNS and CDR2 as SASEGT. With 2 bases removed from V and 6 bases from J, the gap between germline ends came to 8 bases. The CDR3 covers 13 residues. CDR3 DNA sequence: TGTGCCAGCAGTGAAAGAGTTATTCAGCCCCAGCATTTT. It encodes CASSERVIQPQHF.

The DNA for the CDR3 is TGTGCCAGCAGTGAGGTAGCCAGCTCCTACGAGCAGTACTTC. Translation gives CASSEVASSYEQYF. The V gene is TRBV2, the J gene TRBJ2-7; D remains unclear. Germline V gives CDR1 SNHLY, CDR2 FYNNEI. V lost 3 bases and J 0 bases, leaving 9 bases between the germline ends. There are 14 residues in the CDR3.

The rearrangement joins TRBV7-2 to TRBJ2-1, with D possibly matching TRBD1 (5 bases). Looked up from germline, CDR1 is SGHTA and CDR2 is FQGNSA. Trimming removed 6 bases from V and 6 bases from J, with 18 bases in between. CDR3 length: 15 residues. CDR3 amino acids: CASSRDSALANEQFF. CDR3 coding DNA: TGTGCCAGCAGTCGAGACAGCGCTCTGGCCAATGAGCAGTTCTTC.

This clone appeared a few times. The chain recombines TRBV18 with TRBJ1-5, with 12 bases matching TRBD1. The CDR3 is 15 amino acids. CDR1 is KGHSH, CDR2 LQKENI, per germline. J gave up 6 bases and V 2 bases, and 2 bases lay outside the gene matches. CDR3 bases: TGTGCCAGCTCACCAGGGGACAGGGGGCCTCAGCCCCAGCATTTT. Translation: CASSPGDRGPQPQHF.

The chain joins TRBV7-2 to TRBJ2-6, with a tentative D call TRBD1 (6 bases). Germline V gene sequence: CDR1 SGHTA, CDR2 FQGNSA. Trimming removed 5 bases from V and 5 bases from J, with 13 bases in between. The CDR3 extends over 15 amino acids. Written as DNA, the CDR3 is TGTGCCAGCAGCGGAGCAGGGGCAAGGGCCAACGTCCTGACTTTC. Protein: CASSGAGARANVLTF.